Presented here are 23 T cell receptor beta chains from one specimen sequenced in a study of blood T cells in healthy people across ages. The second PCR ran about 6 to 12 cycles with a sample-barcoded 5' primer and J-beta primers. TCRdb re-analysed the 5' RACE reads in MiXCR, keeping a single row per CDR3 protein. The repertoire holds under 1,000,000 distinct CDR3 sequences, with 35% to 40% as singletons. The sequenced material came from blood. The receptors were sampled from a man aged 18 to 29 in good health.

CDR3 DNA: TGCAGTGCTAGAAAGGGGGGGAGGGGGGAAAAACTGTTTTTT. This gives the protein CSARKGGRGEKLFF. The rearrangement links TRBV20-1 to TRBJ1-4; the D gene is possibly TRBD1 (6 bases). V was trimmed by 2 bases and J by 8 bases, leaving 15 bases between them. CDR1 DFQATT and CDR2 SNEGSKA come from the germline V gene (reference sequence). There are 14 residues in the CDR3.

The chain carries TRBV5-1 and TRBJ2-5; D is possibly TRBD1 or TRBD2 (5 bases each). V was cut by 4 bases and J by 11 bases, with 27 bases left in between. There are 16 residues in the CDR3. The germline gives CDR1 SGHRS, CDR2 YFSETQ. CDR3 loop: CASSPRRGPEENEQYF. DNA for the CDR3: TGCGCCAGCAGCCCCCGTAGGGGACCTGAGGAGAATGAGCAGTACTTC.

This clonotype was picked up a small number of times. The V and J genes are TRBV13 and TRBJ1-2; D not certain. V shed 0 bases and J shed 8 bases, with 7 bases lying between them. The length of the CDR3 is 12 residues. Germline assignment: CDR1 PRHDT and CDR2 FYEKMQ (reference sequence). The CDR3, as DNA: TGTGCCAGCAGCTTAGGAGGGTGGGGCTACACCTTC. Translating it yields CASSLGGWGYTF. The full variable domain, completed using reference TRBV13 and TRBJ1-2, is AAGVIQSPRHLIKEKRETATLKCYPIPRHDTVYWYQQGPGQDPQFLISFYEKMQSDKGSIPDRFSAQQFSDYHSELNMSSLELGDSALYFCASSLGGWGYTFGSGTRLTVV.

Concerning this clonotype: This clone may be a read error of a much larger clone one base away. V and J are TRBV7-2 and TRBJ2-1, with 13 nucleotides matching TRBD2. The CDR3 is 16 residues long. V lost 1 base to trimming and J lost 13 bases; unmatched junction nucleotides: 10. Germline CDR1 is SGHTA and CDR2 is FQGNSA. CDR3 region: CASSLVGTSGEETQFF. The DNA of the CDR3 is TGTGCCAGCAGCTTAGTTGGGACTAGCGGGGAAGAGACCCAGTTCTTC.

This clonotype was counted a few times. V is TRBV7-2 and J is TRBJ1-5; 9 nucleotides agree with TRBD1. Trimming took 5 bases from V and 4 from J; bases not matched to a gene: 9. The CDR3 totals 16 residues. CDR1 is SGHTA and CDR2 is FQGNSA in the germline V gene. CDR3 in DNA: TGTGCCAGCAGCGACGACCAGGGACAGGGTAATCAGCCCCAGCATTTT. Encoded protein: CASSDDQGQGNQPQHF.

This clonotype was seen only a few times. This sequence joins TRBV11-2 and TRBJ2-3, with D perhaps matching TRBD1 (6 bases). V gave up 10 bases and J gave up 0 bases, with 8 bases separating them. The germline V gene encodes CDR1 SGHAT and CDR2 FQNNGV. This CDR3 has 12 amino acids. CDR3 in amino acids: CATQGSTDTQYF. Here the CDR3 DNA reads TGTGCCACTCAGGGGAGCACAGATACGCAGTATTTT. The variable domain in full, with the rest retrieved from reference TRBV11-2 and TRBJ2-3, is EAGVAQSPRYKIIEKRQSVAFWCNPISGHATLYWYQQILGQGPKLLIQFQNNGVVDDSQLPKDRFSAERLKGVDSTLKIQPAKLEDSAVYLCATQGSTDTQYFGPGTRLTVL.

There are a few counts of this clonotype. The chain links TRBV6-2 or TRBV6-3 to TRBJ2-7, with D perhaps matching TRBD2 (6 bases). This CDR3 spans 13 amino acids. The V end lost 8 bases, the J end lost 5 bases, and 16 bases lay between the germline ends. Per the germline V gene, CDR1 is MNHEY and CDR2 is SVGEGT. This chain's CDR3 is CASRGGERDEQYF. The CDR3 nucleotides read TGTGCCAGCCGGGGAGGTGAGCGGGACGAGCAGTACTTC.

The gene calls are TRBV20-1 and TRBJ1-2, with 8 bases aligning to TRBD1. Looked up from germline, CDR1 is DFQATT and CDR2 is SNEGSKA (reference sequence). The length of the CDR3 is 15 residues. Trimming removed 6 bases from V and 3 bases from J; junction bases left unmatched: 12. Here the CDR3 DNA reads TGCAGTGCCATCGCGCCGAGACAGGGGTACTATGGCTACACCTTC. It yields the protein CSAIAPRQGYYGYTF.

This clonotype turned up a few times. The rearrangement uses TRBV7-2 and TRBJ2-5; TRBD2 aligns across 7 bases. V shed 9 bases, J shed 4 bases, and the junction held 8 bases outside the gene matches. This CDR3 has 13 residues. Germline loops: CDR1 SGHTA, CDR2 FQGNSA. CDR3 sequence (DNA): TGTGCCAGTCAGCGGGGATCCGGAGAGACCCAGTACTTC. This gives the protein CASQRGSGETQYF.

The chain uses TRBV7-2 and TRBJ1-5, with 8 bases lining up with TRBD1. Per germline, CDR1 SGHTA and CDR2 FQGNSA. V was clipped by 4 bases and J by 1 base; unmatched bases: 9. The CDR3 runs 17 residues. DNA for the CDR3: TGTGCCAGCAGCTCTTCAGGGGGCAGGGGGAGCAATCAGCCCCAGCATTTT. Translating gives CASSSSGGRGSNQPQHF.

This clonotype came up many times. V and J are TRBV5-1 and TRBJ2-7, with a tentative D call TRBD1 (6 bases). Germline V lookup: CDR1 SGHRS, CDR2 YFSETQ. The CDR3 contains 13 residues. With 0 bases removed from V and 5 bases from J, the gap between germline ends came to 9 bases. CDR3 sequence reads: CASSLAGGNEQYF. DNA for the CDR3: TGCGCCAGCAGCTTGGCTGGGGGCAACGAGCAGTACTTC.

In its sample, this clonotype was seen many times. The chain couples TRBV7-3 to TRBJ2-1, with 10 bases that match TRBD2. Per the germline V gene, CDR1 is SGHTA and CDR2 is FQGTGA. The CDR3 extends over 15 amino acids. V dropped 5 bases and J dropped 3; count of bases not matched to a gene: 4. The CDR3 DNA reads as TGTGCCAGCAGCCGCGGACTAGCGGACTACAATGAGCAGTTCTTC. It yields the protein CASSRGLADYNEQFF.

This clonotype was recorded at least ten times. This chain connects TRBV9 to TRBJ2-3; a possible D gene is TRBD2 (5 bases). V lost 3 bases, J lost 1 base, and 12 bases lay in between. This CDR3 comprises 15 residues. Germline CDR1 and CDR2: SGDLS and YYNGEE. In DNA form, the CDR3 reads TGTGCCAGCAGCGCGAGCGGCCTAGGCACAGATACGCAGTATTTT. Encoded protein: CASSASGLGTDTQYF.

This clonotype was recorded once. The chain combines TRBV6-2 or TRBV6-3 with TRBJ2-5; 8 bases are shared with TRBD2. The germline CDR1 and CDR2 sequences are MNHEY and SVGEGT. There are 17 residues in the CDR3. V dropped 0 bases and J dropped 2; count of bases not matched to a gene: 8. CDR3 bases: TGTGCCAGCAGTTACTCGATATCGGGGGGGGCGCAAGAGACCCAGTACTTC. Amino acids: CASSYSISGGAQETQYF.

The rearrangement links TRBV7-8 to TRBJ2-3, with a possible D match to TRBD1 (5 bases). Trimming cost V 5 bases and J 1 base, with 10 bases left between them. From germline, CDR1 is SGHVS and CDR2 FQNEAQ. The CDR3 spans 14 residues. CDR3 residues: CASSTGPRTDTQYF. The CDR3 DNA reads TGTGCCAGCAGCACAGGTCCACGCACAGATACGCAGTATTTT. The entire variable domain, with the rest obtained from reference TRBV7-8 and TRBJ2-3, is as follows: GAGVSQSPRYKVAKRGQDVALRCDPISGHVSLFWYQQALGQGPEFLTYFQNEAQLDKSGLPSDRFFAERPEGSVSTLKIQRTQQEDSAVYLCASSTGPRTDTQYFGPGTRLTVL.

V and J are TRBV24-1 and TRBJ2-5; D may match TRBD1 or TRBD2 (5 bases each). CDR1 is KGHDR, CDR2 SFDVKD, per germline. The CDR3 loop spans 18 amino acids. Trimming pared 2 bases from V and 4 bases from J, leaving 22 bases between. The CDR3 here is CATSDSPGTTNPPETQYF. The CDR3 DNA reads TGTGCCACCAGTGATTCACCCGGGACGACAAACCCACCAGAGACCCAGTACTTC.

The gene calls are TRBV7-9 and TRBJ2-1; possible D gene TRBD1, 6 bases. This CDR3 is 14 amino acids long. The germline V and J ends were trimmed by 5 bases and 8 bases, with 16 bases remaining between them. CDR1 and CDR2 from the germline V gene are SEHNR and FQNEAQ (reference sequence). In DNA form, the CDR3 reads TGTGCCAGCAGCCCCCCCGGGACATTGGATGAGCAGTTCTTC. Amino acid sequence: CASSPPGTLDEQFF.

At least ten counts were recorded for this clonotype. The V call is TRBV9, the J call TRBJ2-3; no reliable D call. V was pared by 3 bases and J by 5 bases, with 7 bases between. CDR1 and CDR2 from the germline V gene are SGDLS and YYNGEE. This CDR3 has 12 residues. The CDR3: CASSGLEDTQYF. The CDR3 DNA reads as TGTGCCAGCAGCGGACTCGAAGATACGCAGTATTTT. The complete variable domain, with remaining parts taken from reference TRBV9 and TRBJ2-3, reads DSGVTQTPKHLITATGQRVTLRCSPRSGDLSVYWYQQSLDQGLQFLIQYYNGEERAKGNILERFSAQQFPDLHSELNLSSLELGDSALYFCASSGLEDTQYFGPGTRLTVL.

This chain uses TRBV28 with TRBJ1-2; the D gene is possibly TRBD1 (6 bases). CDR3 length: 15 residues. In germline, CDR1 is MDHEN, CDR2 SYDVKM. The V and J ends lost 3 bases and 8 bases respectively, with 19 bases between them. This CDR3 is CASSFAPGDKEGYTF. CDR3 bases: TGTGCCAGCAGTTTTGCCCCGGGGGACAAGGAGGGCTACACCTTC.

For this clonotype: This could be a read error, since a much larger clone is one nucleotide away. The chain combines TRBV6-6 with TRBJ2-5, with unresolved D. This CDR3 has 13 amino acids. Germline values: CDR1 MNHNY, CDR2 SVGAGI (reference sequence). V dropped 0 bases and J dropped 11 bases, with 13 bases sitting between them. The CDR3 DNA reads as TGTGCCAGCAGTTACTCGAGTCAAAATGAGCAGTACTTC. It translates to CASSYSSQNEQYF.

The chain carries TRBV2 and TRBJ2-7; D unresolved. The CDR3 runs to 11 residues. V lost 8 bases and J lost 1, with 6 bases in between. The V gene's germline CDR1 is SNHLY and CDR2 FYNNEI. CDR3 sequence (DNA): TGTGCCAGCCTAGAATCCTACGAGCAGTACTTC. It yields the protein CASLESYEQYF.

The chain uses TRBV6-5 and TRBJ1-2; D remains ambiguous. The V gene lost 6 bases and the J gene lost 0 bases, with 17 bases spanning the gap. Germline loops: CDR1 MNHEY, CDR2 SVGAGI. This CDR3 region has 16 residues. The CDR3 DNA reads as TGTGCCAGCAGCAGAGACGCGGCAGTTACTAACTATGGCTACACCTTC. This codes for CASSRDAAVTNYGYTF.

The genes are TRBV12-3 or TRBV12-4 and TRBJ1-5; 10 bases are shared with TRBD1. This CDR3 comprises 16 residues. With V trimmed by 5 bases and J by 2 bases, 6 bases remained unmatched. Here the CDR3 DNA reads TGTGCCAGCAGTCCTACCGGGACAGGGGGCAATCAGCCCCAGCATTTT. It yields the protein CASSPTGTGGNQPQHF.